This T cell receptor beta chain emerged from a study of T cell repertoires in cytomegalovirus infection. TCRdb called the reads again in MiXCR, with one record for every CDR3 protein. Of roughly 700,000 distinct CDR3 sequences in the sample, about 33% were seen once. Whole-study results and caveats: Dominant in the ex vivo response were TCR beta clonotypes restricted by HLA-C and specific for CMV. Cumulative public TCR beta family frequency identified CMV carriers with the relevant HLA.

Comments on this clonotype: The target antigen is unknown.

Germline V gives CDR1 SGHVS, CDR2 FQNEAQ. V was trimmed by 5 bases and J by 3 bases, leaving 25 bases between them. The CDR3 has 18 amino acids. J is TRBJ1-2 and V is TRBV7-8; D unclear. Source: cultured PBMCs, taken from culture after CMV antigen stimulation. This clonotype was sampled from a human donor in good health (CMV status not recorded). Some clones in this sample may be carry-over from other donors' samples. The CDR3 reads CASSLLISSPERDYGYTF. CDR3 in DNA: TGTGCCAGCAGCCTCCTTATTTCCAGTCCCGAGCGTGACTATGGCTACACCTTC.